This T cell receptor (beta chain) was sequenced for a study of cytomegalovirus exposure and HLA in healthy donors. For the study at large: Previous work identified roughly 110 million unique TCR beta sequences from around 170 million T cells. Findings and limits, study-wide: TCR beta V- and J-gene trimming, according to a later analysis, was linked to a missense DCLRE1C variant.

Germline assignment: CDR1 MRHNA and CDR2 SNTAGT. The V and J ends lost 3 bases and 3 bases, in that order; junction bases with no gene match: 3. The CDR3 is made up of 15 amino acids. The primer mix had 60 Vbeta and 13 Jbeta primers. The table came from immunoSEQ multiplex PCR; TCRdb's copy has only in-frame clones and leaves some out. The sample records over 150,000 clones, over 75% being singletons. With respect to this clone: Antigen unknown. The same CDR3 is also encoded by other DNA sequences in this sample.

Sequenced material: PBMCs. This chain uses TRBV6-4 with TRBJ2-3; 10 nucleotides align to TRBD2. The source is a man aged 40-50 years in good health and CMV-seronegative. CDR3 amino acids: CASSELAGSTDTQYF. For the CDR3, the DNA is TGTGCCAGCAGTGAACTAGCGGGGAGTACAGATACGCAGTATTTT.